This TCR beta chain was captured by sequencing in a study of blood T cell repertoires in COVID-19. This clone was recorded once. The data were produced by immunoSEQ multiplex PCR, yet TCRdb's version contains in-frame clones alone and is incomplete. Of approximately 150,000 clones in the sample, 80% to 90% are singletons; the top ten hold roughly 7.2%. Germline V gene lookup returns CDR1 SGHAT and CDR2 FQNNGV. Trimming pared 2 bases from V and 7 bases from J, leaving 9 bases between. CDR3 length equals 14 residues. This chain links TRBV11-2 with TRBJ1-6; D gene uncertain. This clonotype was obtained from a woman in her fifties or sixties in a cohort sampled during active or convalescent COVID-19. Material for sequencing was peripheral blood. The CDR3 nucleotides are TGTGCCAGCAGCTTATCTAGCGGGAATTCACCCCTCCACTTT. This encodes CASSLSSGNSPLHF.